Listed here are 30 T cell receptor beta chains from one sample, sequenced in a study of blood T cell repertoires in COVID-19. Produced via immunoSEQ multiplex PCR; TCRdb's table is partial and in-frame only. The sample shows more than 200,000 clones, around 84% of them seen only once. Sequenced sample: PBMCs or T cells enriched from blood (not recorded which). All receptors derive from a woman aged 45 to 65 who had recovered from COVID-19.

The J gene is TRBJ2-2, the V gene TRBV6-5, with 7 bases lining up with TRBD2. Trimming cost V 4 bases and J 3 bases; bases outside gene matches: 2. The germline V gene has CDR1 MNHEY and CDR2 SVGAGI. The CDR3 is made up of 14 amino acids. The CDR3 DNA reads TGTGCCAGCAGTTGGACTAGTGACACCGGGGAGCTGTTTTTT. It encodes CASSWTSDTGELFF.

The V and J genes are TRBV18 and TRBJ2-3; tentative D call: TRBD2 (6 bases). This CDR3 spans 18 amino acids. V dropped 2 bases and J dropped 3 bases, with 21 bases sitting between them. CDR1 and CDR2 (germline): KGHSH, LQKENI. Written as DNA, the CDR3 is TGTGCCAGCTCACCAATGCTAGCGTTCCCCAGTGGGACAGATACGCAGTATTTT. Its translation: CASSPMLAFPSGTDTQYF.

The genes are TRBV3-1 (or the pseudogene TRBV3-2) and TRBJ2-1; 8 bases match TRBD2. The CDR3 runs to 17 residues. Germline values: CDR1 LGHDT, CDR2 YNNKEL (reference sequence). The ends lost 2 bases at V and 2 bases at J; junction bases unmatched: 8. The DNA of the CDR3 is TGTGCCAGCAGCCAAAAACCGGGACTAGGGACCTACAATGAGCAGTTCTTC. Encoded protein: CASSQKPGLGTYNEQFF.

The chain links TRBV5-1 to TRBJ2-5, with 7 bases matching TRBD2. Germline V gene lookup returns CDR1 SGHRS and CDR2 YFSETQ. With V trimmed by 2 bases and J by 4 bases, 11 bases remained unmatched. This CDR3 spans 16 amino acids. For the CDR3, the DNA is TGCGCCAGCAGCTTTGGGGCCACCGGGACTACAGAGACCCAGTACTTC. This translates into CASSFGATGTTETQYF.

This chain links TRBV10-3 with TRBJ1-1; D remains unclear. The length of the CDR3 is 12 residues. V lost 5 bases and J lost 1, with 5 bases in between. Germline assignment: CDR1 ENHRY and CDR2 SYGVKD. The CDR3 sequence: CAISRGNTEAFF. The DNA for the CDR3 is TGTGCCATCAGTAGAGGGAACACTGAAGCTTTCTTT.

The V gene is TRBV24-1, the J gene TRBJ2-1; D uncertain. The germline V gene encodes CDR1 KGHDR and CDR2 SFDVKD. The CDR3 is 18 residues long. V was cut by 4 bases and J by 3 bases, with 21 bases left in between. The chain's CDR3 is CATSEVRPDSTNYNEQFF. The DNA of the CDR3 is TGTGCCACCAGTGAAGTCCGACCTGACTCGACCAACTACAATGAGCAGTTCTTC.

The rearrangement links TRBV3-1 (or the pseudogene TRBV3-2) to TRBJ2-1; 14 bases map to TRBD2. The CDR3 runs 15 residues. Germline V lookup: CDR1 LGHDT, CDR2 YNNKEL (reference sequence). V shed 0 bases, J shed 13 bases, and the junction held 5 bases outside the gene matches. The CDR3: CASSQEGLAGVEQFF. CDR3 nucleotides: TGTGCCAGCAGCCAAGAGGGACTAGCGGGAGTTGAACAGTTCTTC.

The chain recombines TRBV6-5 with TRBJ2-3, with a tentative D call TRBD2 (5 bases). The CDR3 has 13 residues. Germline CDR1 is MNHEY and CDR2 is SVGAGI. Trimming shortened V by 0 bases and J by 6 bases, and 7 bases separated the two germline ends. The CDR3, as DNA: TGTGCCAGCAGTTACTCCCGAGGGGATACGCAGTATTTT. The encoded protein is CASSYSRGDTQYF.

The J gene is TRBJ1-1, the V gene TRBV27; D not certain. The CDR3 loop spans 13 amino acids. The V gene lost 3 bases and the J gene lost 4 bases, with 9 bases spanning the gap. In germline, CDR1 is MNHEY, CDR2 SMNVEV (reference sequence). The CDR3 DNA is TGTGCCAGCAGTTTCAGGCTCCCCACTGAAGCTTTCTTT. It specifies CASSFRLPTEAFF.

A remark on this clone: Other DNA sequences of this sample code for an identical CDR3. The V and J genes are TRBV5-1 and TRBJ2-1, with 8 nucleotides matching TRBD2. V lost 0 bases, J lost 1 base, and 0 bases stayed unmatched. The CDR3 sequence is 15 residues long. The germline CDR1 and CDR2 sequences are SGHRS and YFSETQ. The CDR3 DNA is TGCGCCAGCAGCTTGGTAGCGGGATCCTACAATGAGCAGTTCTTC. Translated: CASSLVAGSYNEQFF.

This clone was seen only a few times. This chain connects TRBV14 to TRBJ2-5; 9 nucleotides align to TRBD1. The germline gives CDR1 SGHDN, CDR2 FVKESK. J lost 4 bases, V lost 5 bases, and 8 bases had no gene match. The CDR3 has 15 residues. The CDR3 is CASSARDRALETQYF. The CDR3 bases are TGTGCCAGCAGCGCCCGGGACAGGGCCTTAGAGACCCAGTACTTC.

The J gene is TRBJ2-7, the V gene TRBV7-2, with TRBD2 identical over 8 bases. Germline V gives CDR1 SGHTA, CDR2 FQGNSA. The CDR3 covers 15 residues. V lost 4 bases to trimming and J lost 4 bases; unmatched junction nucleotides: 9. The CDR3 nucleotides read TGTGCCAGCAGCTCCAACAGCGGGAGCGGATACGAGCAGTACTTC. Protein sequence: CASSSNSGSGYEQYF.

The chain carries TRBV9 and TRBJ2-1; 7 bases map to TRBD1. The CDR3 covers 16 residues. The germline V gene has CDR1 SGDLS and CDR2 YYNGEE. V was clipped by 4 bases and J by 4 bases; unmatched bases: 11. CDR3 amino acids: CASSPRGQGVYNEQFF. The CDR3 nucleotides read TGTGCCAGCAGCCCCCGCGGGCAGGGGGTGTACAATGAGCAGTTCTTC.

Notes on this clone: Other nucleotide sequences in the sample specify the same CDR3. This chain joins TRBV4-1 and TRBJ2-1; the D gene is possibly TRBD2 (5 bases). Germline V lookup: CDR1 MGHRA, CDR2 YSYEKL. The CDR3 extends over 13 amino acids. The V end was cut by 0 bases, the J end by 8 bases, with 8 bases between. The CDR3, as DNA: TGCGCCAGCAGCCAAGATCGGCGGGATGAGCAGTTCTTC. It translates to CASSQDRRDEQFF.

The chain recombines TRBV3-1 (or the pseudogene TRBV3-2) with TRBJ2-1, with D possibly TRBD2 on 5 matching bases. This CDR3 contains 13 residues. V was clipped by 4 bases and J by 10 bases, with 14 bases between them. Germline V lookup: CDR1 LGHDT, CDR2 YNNKEL (reference sequence). CDR3 amino acids: CASSPTLRGEQFF. Here the CDR3 DNA reads TGTGCCAGCAGCCCGACCCTCCGCGGGGAGCAGTTCTTC.

CDR3 region: CASRSCPTTGLFQETQYF. DNA of the CDR3: TGTGCCAGCAGGTCGTGCCCGACGACAGGGCTATTCCAAGAGACCCAGTACTTC. This chain joins TRBV11-3 and TRBJ2-5; 7 nucleotides match TRBD1. Germline trimming cut 6 bases from V and 1 base from J; bases unmatched to any gene: 17. This CDR3 comprises 18 residues. Per germline, CDR1 SGHNT and CDR2 YENEEA.

The V gene is TRBV30, the J gene TRBJ2-7; perhaps TRBD1 as D (7 bases). The CDR3 sequence is 13 residues long. The germline V gene encodes CDR1 GTSNPN and CDR2 SVGIG (reference sequence). Trimming pared 1 base from V and 3 bases from J, leaving 10 bases between. CDR3 bases: TGTGCCTGGAGTGGACAGGGACTCTACGAGCAGTACTTC. Translated, it gives CAWSGQGLYEQYF.

CDR3 protein: CASSLSWEQYF. CDR3 sequence (DNA): TGTGCCAGCAGCTTAAGCTGGGAGCAGTACTTC. The chain links TRBV7-2 to TRBJ2-7; D unresolved. Germline loops: CDR1 SGHTA, CDR2 FQGNSA. The V end lost 2 bases, the J end lost 7 bases, and 6 bases lay between the germline ends. The CDR3 is made up of 11 amino acids.

V usage is TRBV3-1 (or the pseudogene TRBV3-2) and J usage is TRBJ2-1; a possible D gene is TRBD1 (5 bases). CDR1 is LGHDT, CDR2 YNNKEL, per germline (reference sequence). This CDR3 is built from 14 residues. The V end was cut by 0 bases, the J end by 10 bases, with 13 bases between. The DNA of the CDR3 is TGTGCCAGCAGCCAAGAAACAGGTTACAGGGAGCAGTTCTTC. It codes for CASSQETGYREQFF.

The chain joins TRBV5-1 to TRBJ2-7, with unresolved D. V was clipped by 0 bases and J by 0 bases, with 7 bases between them. This CDR3 region has 14 residues. CDR1 and CDR2 (germline): SGHRS, YFSETQ. The CDR3 DNA reads TGCGCCAGCAGCTTGGAAGCGACCTCCTACGAGCAGTACTTC. Its protein is CASSLEATSYEQYF.

Note on this clone: The germline gene is not matched at one end of the junction; a read error may be the cause. The genes are TRBV7-7 and TRBJ2-1; 9 bases are shared with TRBD2. The CDR3 sequence is 21 residues long. From germline, CDR1 is SSHAT and CDR2 FNYEAQ (reference sequence). CDR3 in amino acids: CASTSPVGTSRFPGSYNEQFF. The CDR3 DNA reads TGTGCTAGCACCTCTCCTGTGGGGACTAGCCGTTTCCCAGGGTCCTACAATGAGCAGTTCTTC.

The chain has TRBV27 and TRBJ2-7; D may be TRBD2 (6 bases). Trimming cost V 5 bases and J 2 bases, with 16 bases left between them. The germline CDR1 and CDR2 sequences are MNHEY and SMNVEV (reference sequence). This CDR3 region has 15 residues. CDR3 region: CASSNAPGETYEQYF. The CDR3 coding sequence is TGTGCCAGCAGTAACGCCCCGGGAGAAACCTACGAGCAGTACTTC.

In regard to this clone: This specimen includes other DNA sequences encoding the same CDR3. The chain uses TRBV28 and TRBJ1-1, with 8 bases matching TRBD1. Germline trimming cut 4 bases from V and 0 bases from J; bases unmatched to any gene: 4. Germline-derived CDR1 and CDR2 are MDHEN and SYDVKM. The CDR3 is 15 amino acids. The CDR3 sequence: CASSSDRGMNTEAFF. CDR3 nucleotide sequence: TGTGCCAGCAGTTCAGACAGGGGAATGAACACTGAAGCTTTCTTT.

The rearrangement joins TRBV5-4 to TRBJ2-1; 14 bases map to TRBD2. Losses at the gene ends were 4 bases for V and 4 bases for J; bases not matched to a gene: 4. This CDR3 has 16 residues. Germline values: CDR1 SGHNT, CDR2 YYREEE (reference sequence). CDR3 residues: CASSPGLAGGYNEQFF. The DNA of the CDR3 is TGTGCCAGCAGCCCCGGACTAGCGGGAGGTTACAATGAGCAGTTCTTC.

V and J are TRBV5-4 and TRBJ2-3; 7 positions agree with TRBD2. CDR1 is SGHNT and CDR2 is YYREEE in the germline V gene (reference sequence). The junction had 11 bases not matched to a gene; V was cut back by 1 base and J by 6 bases. This CDR3 region has 16 residues. The CDR3, as DNA: TGTGCCAGCAGCTTGAAGTTGGGCGGGAGATCGGATACGCAGTATTTT. Its protein product is CASSLKLGGRSDTQYF. The entire variable domain, with the rest obtained from reference TRBV5-4 and TRBJ2-3, is as follows: ETGVTQSPTHLIKTRGQQVTLRCSSQSGHNTVSWYQQALGQGPQFIFQYYREEENGRGNFPPRFSGLQFPNYSSELNVNALELDDSALYLCASSLKLGGRSDTQYFGPGTRLTVL.

This chain links TRBV18 with TRBJ2-7; 7 bases are shared with TRBD2. V shed 5 bases, J shed 7 bases, and the junction held 11 bases outside the gene matches. The V gene's germline CDR1 is KGHSH and CDR2 LQKENI. The CDR3 consists of 14 residues. CDR3 bases: TGTGCCAGCTCAACTAGCGTCGCATTGGTTGAGCAGTACTTC. Encoded protein: CASSTSVALVEQYF. The whole variable domain, remainder taken from reference TRBV18 and TRBJ2-7, is NAGVMQNPRHLVRRRGQEARLRCSPMKGHSHVYWYRQLPEEGLKFMVYLQKENIIDESGMPKERFSAEFPKEGPSILRIQQVVRGDSAAYFCASSTSVALVEQYFGPGTRLTVT.

The chain couples TRBV15 to TRBJ2-7; tentative D call: TRBD2 (6 bases). The CDR3 loop spans 14 amino acids. The germline V gene encodes CDR1 LNHNV and CDR2 YYDKDF (reference sequence). V lost 5 bases and J lost 3, with 14 bases in between. The CDR3 is CATSSAGWVYEQYF. The CDR3 nucleotides are TGTGCCACCAGCTCGGCGGGATGGGTCTACGAGCAGTACTTC. Full variable domain (missing parts from reference TRBV15 and TRBJ2-7): DAMVIQNPRYQVTQFGKPVTLSCSQTLNHNVMYWYQQKSSQAPKLLFHYYDKDFNNEADTPDNFQSRRPNTSFCFLDIRSPGLGDTAMYLCATSSAGWVYEQYFGPGTRLTVT.

This clone was seen just once. The J gene is TRBJ2-1, the V gene TRBV7-9; TRBD2 matches 10 bases. Germline assignment: CDR1 SEHNR and CDR2 FQNEAQ (reference sequence). V lost 5 bases and J lost 7; bases outside the gene matches: 5. CDR3 length: 14 amino acids. The CDR3 region has the DNA TGTGCCAGCAGCCAGCGGGAGGGCCCGAATGAGCAGTTCTTC. Encoded protein: CASSQREGPNEQFF.

The chain uses TRBV10-3 and TRBJ2-5; D may be TRBD1 (6 bases). Germline V CDR1 and CDR2: ENHRY, SYGVKD. V dropped 7 bases and J dropped 5 bases, with 17 bases sitting between them. CDR3 length: 14 amino acids. In DNA, the CDR3 is TGTGCCATCAATCCGGGACAAGCACAGGAGACCCAGTACTTC. The encoded protein is CAINPGQAQETQYF.

The chain couples TRBV5-1 to TRBJ1-1; TRBD1 matches 8 bases. CDR1 and CDR2 (germline): SGHRS, YFSETQ. This CDR3 is 14 amino acids long. Trimming removed 6 bases from V and 3 bases from J; junction bases left unmatched: 7. CDR3 DNA: TGCGCCAGCATGTCGACACAGGGGGACACTGAAGCTTTCTTT. It encodes CASMSTQGDTEAFF.